A selection of T cell receptor beta chains follows, all from one sample in a study of response to subunit inactivated influenza vaccine. TCRdb reanalysed the RT-PCR reads using MiXCR and keeps one entry per CDR3 protein. The top ten clones hold around 11% of a sample with about 160,000 distinct CDR3 sequences, approximately 10% of them seen once. Material: non-naive T cells sorted from PBMCs, obtained roughly 6 weeks after vaccination. These receptors were obtained from a man aged 50-60 years who received an inactivated influenza vaccine. The CDR3 runs from the conserved cysteine through the conserved F or W. The D gene is left open where the match is weak. Size values are once, few and many counts, or a class for expanded clones, and some rows have none.

>-|many|TRBJ1-2|TRBV5-1
CASSLDAGTNGYTF
TGCGCCAGCAGCTTGGATGCAGGGACAAATGGCTACACCTTC
>TRBD1|many|TRBJ1-5|TRBV4-3
CASSQDWDRDPNQPQHF
TGCGCCAGCAGCCAAGACTGGGACAGGGACCCAAATCAGCCCCAGCATTTT
>TRBD2|-|TRBJ2-4|TRBV7-2
CASSYGLAGGRFIQYF
TGTGCCAGCAGCTACGGACTAGCGGGGGGGCGGTTCATTCAGTACTTC
>-|few|TRBJ2-4|TRBV5-1
CASSLSTGENIQYF
TGCGCCAGCAGCTTGTCGACAGGCGAAAACATTCAGTACTTC
>-|many|TRBJ2-1|TRBV29-1
CSVGISYNEQFF
TGCAGCGTGGGGATCTCCTACAATGAGCAGTTCTTC
>-|many|TRBJ2-2|TRBV20-1
CSARGLVNTGELFF
TGCAGTGCTAGAGGACTAGTGAACACCGGGGAGCTGTTTTTT
>TRBD2|many|TRBJ2-1|TRBV12-3/TRBV12-4
CASRSSGSYNEQFF
TGTGCCAGCAGGTCTAGCGGGAGCTACAATGAGCAGTTCTTC
>-|-|TRBJ2-7|TRBV6-1
CASSEAREQYF
TGTGCCAGCAGTGAAGCACGGGAGCAGTACTTC
>TRBD1|many|TRBJ1-1|TRBV5-1
CASSLWDRGPGTEAFF
TGCGCCAGCAGCTTATGGGACAGGGGGCCTGGCACTGAAGCTTTCTTT
>-|many|TRBJ1-4|TRBV12-3/TRBV12-4
CASIRTLGEKLFF
TGTGCCAGCATCCGGACCCTGGGGGAAAAACTGTTTTTT
>-|-|TRBJ2-3|TRBV5-1
CASSPGTPTDTQYF
TGCGCCAGCAGCCCCGGGACACCCACAGATACGCAGTATTTT
>-|few|TRBJ2-2|TRBV11-2
CASSDRAKNTGELFF
TGTGCCAGCAGCGACCGGGCCAAGAACACCGGGGAGCTGTTTTTT
>TRBD1|-|TRBJ2-5|TRBV12-3/TRBV12-4
CASSLATGGQETQYF
TGTGCCAGCAGTCTGGCTACAGGGGGTCAAGAGACCCAGTACTTC
>-|few|TRBJ1-6|TRBV20-1
CSASGGLNSPLHF
TGCAGTGCTAGTGGGGGCTTAAATTCACCCCTCCACTTT
>-|-|TRBJ2-1|TRBV2
CASSDYYNEQFF
TGTGCCAGCAGTGACTACTACAATGAGCAGTTCTTC
>-|-|TRBJ2-1|TRBV18
CASPLRHLEGNEQFF
TGTGCCAGCCCTCTCCGGCATCTCGAGGGAAATGAGCAGTTCTTC
>-|-|TRBJ2-7|TRBV15
CATSPQTGYEQYF
TGTGCCACCAGCCCACAAACAGGTTACGAGCAGTACTTC
>TRBD1|-|TRBJ2-7|TRBV20-1
CSAKETGIAHEQYF
TGCAGTGCGAAAGAGACAGGGATAGCCCACGAGCAGTACTTC
>TRBD1|few|TRBJ1-1|TRBV15
CATSRTGGWTEAFF
TGTGCCACCAGCAGAACAGGGGGTTGGACTGAAGCTTTCTTT
>-|many|TRBJ2-2|TRBV10-3
CAISGPGGTSNTGELFF
TGTGCCATCAGCGGGCCTGGGGGAACCTCGAACACCGGGGAGCTGTTTTTT